Each of the 16 T cell receptor beta chains below was sequenced from the same sample in a study of blood T cell repertoires in COVID-19. This table comes from immunoSEQ multiplex PCR, and its TCRdb copy is limited to in-frame clones, with some not included. The sample lists about 350,000 clones, 89% seen once, with about 3.9% in the top ten. What was sequenced was peripheral blood. Every receptor here comes from an older woman with COVID-19, enrolled during active disease.

This chain links TRBV7-9 with TRBJ1-5, with D perhaps TRBD1 (5 bases). The CDR3 sequence is 13 residues long. The V end lost 6 bases, the J end lost 3 bases, and 9 bases lay between the germline ends. CDR1 SEHNR and CDR2 FQNEAQ come from the germline V gene (reference sequence). The CDR3 loop is CASSDSVNQPQHF. The CDR3 DNA follows: TGTGCCAGCAGTGACAGTGTCAATCAGCCCCAGCATTTT.

In this sample, this clone turned up a few times. This rearrangement joins TRBV6-5 to TRBJ1-4; D possibly corresponds to TRBD1 (5 bases). This CDR3 has 13 amino acids. The germline V gene has CDR1 MNHEY and CDR2 SVGAGI. Between the trimmed V and J ends, which lost 10 bases and 6 bases, there was a span of 15 bases. CDR3 residues: CATRGGTDEKLFF. CDR3 nucleotide sequence: TGTGCCACCCGGGGCGGGACTGATGAAAAACTGTTTTTT.

The chain recombines TRBV6-1 with TRBJ2-5; 12 nucleotides align to TRBD2. Germline V gives CDR1 MNHNS, CDR2 SASEGT. Trimming took 0 bases from V and 1 from J; bases not matched to a gene: 3. The CDR3 has 17 amino acids. The CDR3 loop reads CASSEAVLAGGQETQYF. CDR3 in DNA: TGTGCCAGCAGTGAAGCGGTACTAGCGGGGGGCCAAGAGACCCAGTACTTC.

This rearrangement joins TRBV15 to TRBJ2-4, with 7 bases fitting TRBD1. The CDR3 loop spans 17 amino acids. Germline V lookup: CDR1 LNHNV, CDR2 YYDKDF (reference sequence). V was pared by 2 bases and J by 3 bases, with 10 bases of the junction left unmatched. The CDR3 here is CATSRPTGEVDKNIQYF. The DNA of the CDR3 is TGTGCCACCAGCAGACCCACAGGGGAAGTTGACAAAAACATTCAGTACTTC. Looking up the rest from reference TRBV15 and TRBJ2-4 gives the full variable domain: DAMVIQNPRYQVTQFGKPVTLSCSQTLNHNVMYWYQQKSSQAPKLLFHYYDKDFNNEADTPDNFQSRRPNTSFCFLDIRSPGLGDTAMYLCATSRPTGEVDKNIQYFGAGTRLSVL.

The genes are TRBV14 and TRBJ2-3, with 11 bases that match TRBD1. The CDR3 length is 15 residues. The V gene end was trimmed by 4 bases and the J gene end by 3 bases; junction bases not matched to a gene: 3. From germline, CDR1 is SGHDN and CDR2 FVKESK. The CDR3 region has the DNA TGTGCCAGCAGCCTGGGGACAGGGGGGACAGATACGCAGTATTTT. Its translation is CASSLGTGGTDTQYF.

The chain employs TRBV7-3 and TRBJ2-3, with TRBD2 matching over 9 bases. After removal of 3 bases from V and 5 bases from J, the junction contained 6 bases not matched to a gene. CDR1 and CDR2 from the germline V gene are SGHTA and FQGTGA. The CDR3 is made up of 15 amino acids. CDR3 region: CASSFGLAGLDTQYF. DNA for the CDR3: TGTGCCAGCAGCTTCGGGCTAGCGGGGCTAGATACGCAGTATTTT.

This rearrangement joins TRBV5-5 to TRBJ1-4; D not certain. Trimming removed 0 bases from V and 8 bases from J, with 11 bases in between. The CDR3 has 14 amino acids. Germline CDR1 is SGHKS and CDR2 is YYEKEE (reference sequence). CDR3 DNA sequence: TGTGCCAGCAGCTTGGAAGTCGGGAGGGAAAAACTGTTTTTT. It specifies CASSLEVGREKLFF.

For the CDR3, the DNA is TGTGCCAGCAGCCCCGGGGGGACAAGCAATCAGCCCCAGCATTTT. This translates into CASSPGGTSNQPQHF. The rearrangement uses TRBV3-1 (or the pseudogene TRBV3-2) and TRBJ1-5; D possibly corresponds to TRBD1 (6 bases). Per the germline V gene, CDR1 is LGHDT and CDR2 is YNNKEL (reference sequence). Trimming pared 4 bases from V and 1 base from J, leaving 11 bases between. This CDR3 is built from 15 residues.

The rearrangement joins TRBV28 to TRBJ1-2; 8 nucleotides align to TRBD1. Germline values: CDR1 MDHEN, CDR2 SYDVKM. The J segment lost 7 bases and the V segment lost 1 base, leaving 5 bases of the junction unmatched. This CDR3 has 14 residues. CDR3 sequence reads: CASSLFQGASGYTF. CDR3 sequence (DNA): TGTGCCAGCAGTTTATTCCAGGGGGCGTCTGGCTACACCTTC.

J is TRBJ1-4 and V is TRBV7-2, with D perhaps TRBD1 (5 bases). This CDR3 spans 14 amino acids. Germline assignment: CDR1 SGHTA and CDR2 FQGNSA. The V gene lost 0 bases and the J gene lost 8 bases, with 10 bases spanning the gap. CDR3 nucleotide sequence: TGTGCCAGCAGCTTAGCGGTGCGGGGGGAAAAACTGTTTTTT. It specifies CASSLAVRGEKLFF.

The V call is TRBV20-1, the J call TRBJ1-1; D remains unclear. This CDR3 has 11 residues. Germline-derived CDR1 and CDR2 are DFQATT and SNEGSKA (reference sequence). Trimming left V 3 bases short and J 4 bases short, with 6 bases between. CDR3 DNA sequence: TGCAGTGCTAGCGCCGGCACTGAAGCTTTCTTT. This encodes CSASAGTEAFF.

In its sample, this clone was seen once. The J gene is TRBJ2-2, the V gene TRBV21-1; the D call TRBD2 from the table was never checked on the DNA. TRBV21-1 is designated a pseudogene. The CDR3 covers 18 residues. DNA of the CDR3: TGTGCCAGCAGCAAAGCCACATGGGGGGAGCTGGACACCGGGGAGCTGTTTTTT. This sequence encodes CASSKATWGELDTGELFF.

This sequence joins TRBV2 and TRBJ2-2; D not certain. Trimming stripped 6 bases from V and 4 bases from J, with 15 bases between. This CDR3 comprises 15 residues. Germline V CDR1 and CDR2: SNHLY, FYNNEI. The CDR3 sequence is CASRVVVGSTGELFF. The CDR3 region has the DNA TGTGCCAGCAGGGTAGTGGTCGGGTCCACCGGGGAGCTGTTTTTT.

The chain recombines TRBV5-1 with TRBJ1-6; the D gene is possibly TRBD1 (5 bases). Per the germline V gene, CDR1 is SGHRS and CDR2 is YFSETQ. The CDR3 length is 15 residues. V was trimmed by 5 bases and J by 4 bases, leaving 13 bases between them. Here the CDR3 DNA reads TGCGCCAGCAGGAGAATCAGGGATTATAATTCACCCCTCCACTTT. Residues: CASRRIRDYNSPLHF.

This clone is a singleton in its sample. V is TRBV3-1 (or the pseudogene TRBV3-2) and J is TRBJ2-1; D perhaps matches TRBD2 (6 bases). This CDR3 spans 16 amino acids. Trimming took off 0 bases at V and 6 bases at J, with 15 bases between the two ends. Germline values: CDR1 LGHDT, CDR2 YNNKEL (reference sequence). CDR3: CASSQEKVGGTNEQFF. CDR3 nucleotides: TGTGCCAGCAGCCAAGAGAAAGTGGGGGGTACCAATGAGCAGTTCTTC.

The chain recombines TRBV5-1 with TRBJ1-2; 8 bases align to TRBD1. V gave up 4 bases and J gave up 4 bases; unmatched junction bases: 6. The CDR3 contains 14 residues. The germline gives CDR1 SGHRS, CDR2 YFSETQ. The DNA of the CDR3 is TGCGCCAGCAGCAGGACAGGGATAACCTATGGCTACACCTTC. Protein sequence: CASSRTGITYGYTF.